Below are 4 T cell receptor beta chains sequenced from a single sample in a study of resident and recirculating memory T cells in vitiligo. Measured with immunoSEQ multiplex PCR; TCRdb has only the in-frame clones, and not every one. The repertoire holds around 76,000 clones, with about nine tenths as singletons. The sample was blood. These receptors came from a male donor with vitiligo.

In this sample, this clone turned up once. The V and J genes are TRBV7-9 and TRBJ2-3; unclear D gene. The CDR3 totals 15 residues. V shed 0 bases and J shed 0 bases, with 7 bases lying between them. Germline V gives CDR1 SEHNR, CDR2 FQNEAQ (reference sequence). The CDR3 loop reads CASSLALGSTDTQYF. The CDR3 DNA reads TGTGCCAGCAGCTTAGCGCTGGGCAGCACAGATACGCAGTATTTT.

The rearrangement joins TRBV5-4 to TRBJ1-3; the D is unclear. CDR1 and CDR2 from the germline V gene are SGHNT and YYREEE (reference sequence). V lost 0 bases and J 3 bases, leaving 4 bases between the germline ends. The CDR3 is 13 residues long. CDR3 sequence (DNA): TGTGCCAGCAGCTTGGAACTTGGAAACACCATATATTTT. This translates into CASSLELGNTIYF.

The chain links TRBV27 to TRBJ2-7; 10 nucleotides align to TRBD2. Germline-derived CDR1 and CDR2 are MNHEY and SMNVEV (reference sequence). The CDR3 has 14 residues. Germline trimming cut 6 bases from V and 6 bases from J; bases unmatched to any gene: 8. CDR3 residues: CASSLAGVSGEQYF. CDR3 bases: TGTGCCAGCAGCCTAGCGGGGGTTTCGGGCGAGCAGTACTTC.

The rearrangement links TRBV4-3 to TRBJ2-7; possible D gene TRBD1, 5 bases. The CDR3 loop spans 14 amino acids. Trimming took off 1 base at V and 9 bases at J, with 16 bases between the two ends. Germline CDR1 and CDR2: LGHNA and YSLEER. The CDR3 nucleotides read TGCGCCAGCAGCCAAGCGACCCAGGGCTCAGTGCAGTACTTC. This translates into CASSQATQGSVQYF.